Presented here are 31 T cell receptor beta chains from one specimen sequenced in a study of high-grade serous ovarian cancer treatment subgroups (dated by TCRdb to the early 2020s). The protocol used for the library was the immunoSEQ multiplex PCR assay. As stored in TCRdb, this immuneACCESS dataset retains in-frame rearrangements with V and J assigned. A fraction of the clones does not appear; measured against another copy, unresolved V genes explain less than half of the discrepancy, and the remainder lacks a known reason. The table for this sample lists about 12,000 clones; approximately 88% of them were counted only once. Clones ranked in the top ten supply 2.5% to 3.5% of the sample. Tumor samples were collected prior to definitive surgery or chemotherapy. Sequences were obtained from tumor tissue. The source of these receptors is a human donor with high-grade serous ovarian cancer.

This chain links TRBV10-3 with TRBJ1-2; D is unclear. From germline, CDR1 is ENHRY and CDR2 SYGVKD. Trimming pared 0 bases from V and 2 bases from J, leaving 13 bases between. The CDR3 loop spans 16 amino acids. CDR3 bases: TGTGCCATCAGTGAGTCGGAGATACCCTTGAACTATGGCTACACCTTC. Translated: CAISESEIPLNYGYTF.

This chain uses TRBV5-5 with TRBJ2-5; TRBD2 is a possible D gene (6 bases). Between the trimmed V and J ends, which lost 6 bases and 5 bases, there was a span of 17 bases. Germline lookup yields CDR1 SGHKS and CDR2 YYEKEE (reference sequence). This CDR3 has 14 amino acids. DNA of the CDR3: TGTGCCAGCAACACGGACGGTGGAGGGGAGACCCAGTACTTC. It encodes CASNTDGGGETQYF.

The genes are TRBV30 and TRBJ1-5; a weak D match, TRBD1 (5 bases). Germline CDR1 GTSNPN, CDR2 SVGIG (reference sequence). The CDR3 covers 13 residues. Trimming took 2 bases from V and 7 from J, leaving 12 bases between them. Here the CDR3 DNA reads TGTGCCTGGAGTACCCAGGGAAACCAGCCCCAGCATTTT. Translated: CAWSTQGNQPQHF.

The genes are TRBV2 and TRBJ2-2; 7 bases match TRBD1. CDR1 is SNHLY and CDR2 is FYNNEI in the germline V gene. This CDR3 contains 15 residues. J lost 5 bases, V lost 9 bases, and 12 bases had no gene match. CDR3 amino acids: CASQSRDRLTGELFF. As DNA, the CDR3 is TGTGCCAGTCAGTCCCGGGACAGACTTACCGGGGAGCTGTTTTTT.

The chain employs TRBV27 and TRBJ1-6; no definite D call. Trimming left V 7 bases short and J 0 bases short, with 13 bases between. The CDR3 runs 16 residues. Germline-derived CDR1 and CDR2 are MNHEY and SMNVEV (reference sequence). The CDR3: CASMTVLSSYNSPLHF. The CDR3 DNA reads TGTGCCAGCATGACCGTCCTGAGCTCCTATAATTCACCCCTCCACTTT.

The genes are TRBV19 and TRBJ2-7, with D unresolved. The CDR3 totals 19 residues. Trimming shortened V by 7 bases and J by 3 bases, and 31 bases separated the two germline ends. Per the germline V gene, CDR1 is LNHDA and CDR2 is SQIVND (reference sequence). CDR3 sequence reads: CASNTTTSHSIPTHYEQYF. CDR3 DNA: TGTGCCAGTAACACAACAACATCCCACTCCATCCCGACCCACTACGAGCAGTACTTC.

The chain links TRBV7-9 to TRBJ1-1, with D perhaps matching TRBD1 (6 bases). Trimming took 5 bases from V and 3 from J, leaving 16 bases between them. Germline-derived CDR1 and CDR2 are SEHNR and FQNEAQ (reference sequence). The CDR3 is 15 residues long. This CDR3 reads CASSATGSGDTEAFF. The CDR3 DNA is TGTGCCAGCAGCGCTACAGGGAGCGGGGACACTGAAGCTTTCTTT.

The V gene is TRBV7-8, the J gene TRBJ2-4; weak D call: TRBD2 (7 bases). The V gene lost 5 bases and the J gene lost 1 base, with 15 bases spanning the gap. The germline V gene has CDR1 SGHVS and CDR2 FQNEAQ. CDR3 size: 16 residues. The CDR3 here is CASSLGARGAKNIQYF. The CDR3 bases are TGTGCCAGCAGCCTGGGGGCGCGGGGGGCCAAAAACATTCAGTACTTC.

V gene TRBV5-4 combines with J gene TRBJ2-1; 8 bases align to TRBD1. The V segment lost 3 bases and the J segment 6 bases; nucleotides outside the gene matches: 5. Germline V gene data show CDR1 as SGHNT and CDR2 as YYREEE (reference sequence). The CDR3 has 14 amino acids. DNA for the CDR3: TGTGCCAGCAGCTCTTGGACAGGGACCAATGAGCAGTTCTTC. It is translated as CASSSWTGTNEQFF.

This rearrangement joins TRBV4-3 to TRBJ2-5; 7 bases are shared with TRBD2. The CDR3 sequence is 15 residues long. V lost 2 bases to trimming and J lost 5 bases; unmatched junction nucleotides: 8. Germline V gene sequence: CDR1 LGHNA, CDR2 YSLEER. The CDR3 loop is CASSQRGGSGETQYF. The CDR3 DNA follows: TGCGCCAGCAGCCAAAGGGGAGGGAGTGGTGAGACCCAGTACTTC.

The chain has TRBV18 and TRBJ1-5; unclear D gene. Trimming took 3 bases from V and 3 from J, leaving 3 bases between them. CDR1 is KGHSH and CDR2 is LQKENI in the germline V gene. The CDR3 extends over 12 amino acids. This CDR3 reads CASSPPNQPQHF. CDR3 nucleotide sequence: TGTGCCAGCTCACCCCCCAATCAGCCCCAGCATTTT.

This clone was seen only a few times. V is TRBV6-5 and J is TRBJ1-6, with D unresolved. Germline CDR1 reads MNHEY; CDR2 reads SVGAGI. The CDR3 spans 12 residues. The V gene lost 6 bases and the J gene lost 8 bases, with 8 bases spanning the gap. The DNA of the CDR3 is TGTGCCAGCAGCCTCGGGGATTCACCCCTCCACTTT. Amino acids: CASSLGDSPLHF.

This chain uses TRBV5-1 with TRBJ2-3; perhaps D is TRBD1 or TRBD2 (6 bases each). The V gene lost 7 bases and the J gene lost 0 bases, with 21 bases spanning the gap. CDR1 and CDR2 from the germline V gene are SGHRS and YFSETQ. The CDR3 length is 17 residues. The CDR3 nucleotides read TGCGCCAGCCGACCGGGGGCGGCTAGCCTAAGCACAGATACGCAGTATTTT. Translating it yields CASRPGAASLSTDTQYF.

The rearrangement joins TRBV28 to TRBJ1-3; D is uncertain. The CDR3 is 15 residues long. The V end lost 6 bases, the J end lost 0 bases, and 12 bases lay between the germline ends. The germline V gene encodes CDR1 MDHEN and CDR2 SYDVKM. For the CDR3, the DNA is TGTGCCAGCAGCCCCTCCCGTGCCTCTGGAAACACCATATATTTT. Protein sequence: CASSPSRASGNTIYF.

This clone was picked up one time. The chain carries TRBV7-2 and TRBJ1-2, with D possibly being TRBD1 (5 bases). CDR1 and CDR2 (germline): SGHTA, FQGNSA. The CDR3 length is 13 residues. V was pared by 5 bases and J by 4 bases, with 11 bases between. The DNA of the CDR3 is TGTGCCAGCAGCCCTCAGAGGGGCTATGGCTACACCTTC. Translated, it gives CASSPQRGYGYTF. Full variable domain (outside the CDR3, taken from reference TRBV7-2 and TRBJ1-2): GAGVSQSPSNKVTEKGKDVELRCDPISGHTALYWYRQSLGQGLEFLIYFQGNSAPDKSGLPSDRFSAERTGGSVSTLTIQRTQQEDSAVYLCASSPQRGYGYTFGSGTRLTVV.

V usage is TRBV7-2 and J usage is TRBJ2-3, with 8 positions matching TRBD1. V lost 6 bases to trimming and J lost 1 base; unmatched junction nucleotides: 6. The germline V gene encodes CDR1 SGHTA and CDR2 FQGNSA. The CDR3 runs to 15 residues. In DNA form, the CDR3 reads TGTGCCAGCAGACCAGGGGGCGCAGGCACAGATACGCAGTATTTT. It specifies CASRPGGAGTDTQYF.

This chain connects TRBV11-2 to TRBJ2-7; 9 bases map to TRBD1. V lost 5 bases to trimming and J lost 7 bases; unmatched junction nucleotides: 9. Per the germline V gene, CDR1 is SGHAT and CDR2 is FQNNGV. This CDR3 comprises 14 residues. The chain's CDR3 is CASSPRDRVFEQYV. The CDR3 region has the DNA TGTGCCAGCAGCCCCCGGGACAGGGTTTTTGAGCAGTACGTC.

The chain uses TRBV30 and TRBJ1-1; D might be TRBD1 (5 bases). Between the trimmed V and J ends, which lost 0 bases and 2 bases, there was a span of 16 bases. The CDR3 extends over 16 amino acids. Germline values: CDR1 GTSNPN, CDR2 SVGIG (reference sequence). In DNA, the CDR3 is TGTGCCTGGAGTGTGGTAGGAAGGGGTTCCAACACTGAAGCTTTCTTT. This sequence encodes CAWSVVGRGSNTEAFF. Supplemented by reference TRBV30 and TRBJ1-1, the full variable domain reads SQTIHQWPATLVQPVGSPLSLECTVEGTSNPNLYWYRQAAGRGLQLLFYSVGIGQISSEVPQNLSASRPQDRQFILSSKKLLLSDSGFYLCAWSVVGRGSNTEAFFGQGTRLTVV.

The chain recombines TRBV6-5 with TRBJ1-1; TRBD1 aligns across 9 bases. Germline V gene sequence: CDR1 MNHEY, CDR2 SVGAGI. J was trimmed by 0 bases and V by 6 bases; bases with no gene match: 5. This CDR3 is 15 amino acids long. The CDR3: CASRGTGRLNTEAFF. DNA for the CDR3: TGTGCCAGCAGGGGGACAGGGAGATTGAACACTGAAGCTTTCTTT.

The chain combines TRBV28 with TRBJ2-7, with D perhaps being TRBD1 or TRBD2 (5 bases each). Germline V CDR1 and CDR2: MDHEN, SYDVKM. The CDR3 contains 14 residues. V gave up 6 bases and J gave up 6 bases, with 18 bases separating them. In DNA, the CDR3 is TGTGCCAGCAGAAAATGGGGCAGGGCGGGCGAGCAGTACTTC. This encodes CASRKWGRAGEQYF.

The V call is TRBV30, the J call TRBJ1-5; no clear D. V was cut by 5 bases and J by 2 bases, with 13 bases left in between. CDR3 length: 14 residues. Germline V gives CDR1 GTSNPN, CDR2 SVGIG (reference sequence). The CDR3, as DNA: TGTGCCTGGGCCCTCGCCCTTGGCAATCAGCCCCAGCATTTT. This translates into CAWALALGNQPQHF.

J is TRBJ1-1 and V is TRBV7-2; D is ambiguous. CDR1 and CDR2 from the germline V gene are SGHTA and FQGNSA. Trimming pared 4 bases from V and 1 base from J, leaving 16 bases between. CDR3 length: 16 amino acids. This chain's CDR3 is CASSSGAGGGNTEAFF. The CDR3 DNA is TGTGCCAGCAGCTCGGGAGCGGGCGGCGGGAACACTGAAGCTTTCTTT.

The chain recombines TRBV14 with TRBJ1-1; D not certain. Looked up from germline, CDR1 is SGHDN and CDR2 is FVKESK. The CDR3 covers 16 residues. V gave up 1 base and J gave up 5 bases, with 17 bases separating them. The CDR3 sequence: CASSQVSIGTGTEAFF. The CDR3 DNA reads TGTGCCAGCAGCCAAGTAAGTATCGGAACGGGGACTGAAGCTTTCTTT.

The CDR3 DNA reads as TGTGCCAGCAGCTGGGACAGGGGCGAGCAGTACTTC. Translation: CASSWDRGEQYF. The chain links TRBV5-4 to TRBJ2-7; 10 nucleotides agree with TRBD1. CDR1 and CDR2 from the germline V gene are SGHNT and YYREEE (reference sequence). V was clipped by 3 bases and J by 6 bases; unmatched bases: 0. The CDR3 is 12 amino acids.

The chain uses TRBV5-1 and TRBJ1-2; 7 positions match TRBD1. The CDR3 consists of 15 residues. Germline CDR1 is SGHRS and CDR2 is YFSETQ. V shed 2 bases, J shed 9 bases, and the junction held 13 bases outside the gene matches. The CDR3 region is CASSFRGQDTFSYTF. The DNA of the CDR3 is TGCGCCAGCAGCTTCAGAGGACAGGACACCTTCAGCTACACCTTC.

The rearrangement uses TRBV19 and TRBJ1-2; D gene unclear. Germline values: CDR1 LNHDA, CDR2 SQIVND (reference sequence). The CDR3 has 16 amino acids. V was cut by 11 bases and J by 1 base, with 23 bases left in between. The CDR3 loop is CASRVYGSRYNYGYTF. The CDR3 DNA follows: TGTGCCTCGCGCGTATATGGGTCACGTTATAACTATGGCTACACCTTC.

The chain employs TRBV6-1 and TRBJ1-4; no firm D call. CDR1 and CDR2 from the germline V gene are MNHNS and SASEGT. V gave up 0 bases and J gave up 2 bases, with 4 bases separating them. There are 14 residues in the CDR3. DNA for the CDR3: TGTGCCAGCAGTGAAGCAGGGACTAATGAAAAACTGTTTTTT. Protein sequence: CASSEAGTNEKLFF.

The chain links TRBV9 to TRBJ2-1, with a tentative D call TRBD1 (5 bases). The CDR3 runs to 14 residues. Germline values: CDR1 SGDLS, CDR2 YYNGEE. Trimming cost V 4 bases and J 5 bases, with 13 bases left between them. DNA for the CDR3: TGTGCCAGCAGCCCCTTGGGGCAAAACAATGAGCAGTTCTTC. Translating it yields CASSPLGQNNEQFF.

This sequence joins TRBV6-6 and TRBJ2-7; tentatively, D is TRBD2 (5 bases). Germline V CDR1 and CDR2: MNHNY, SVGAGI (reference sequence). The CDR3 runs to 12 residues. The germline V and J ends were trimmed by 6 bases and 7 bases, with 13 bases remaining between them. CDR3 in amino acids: CASSYPPGEQYF. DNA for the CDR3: TGTGCCAGCAGCTACCCCCCGGGGGAGCAGTACTTC.

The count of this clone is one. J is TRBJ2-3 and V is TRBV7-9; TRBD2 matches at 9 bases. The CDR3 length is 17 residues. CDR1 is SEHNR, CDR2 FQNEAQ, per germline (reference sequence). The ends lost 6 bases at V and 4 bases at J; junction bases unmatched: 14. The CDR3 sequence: CASSSIGGLANADTQYF. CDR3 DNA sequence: TGTGCCAGCAGTTCGATCGGAGGACTAGCGAACGCAGATACGCAGTATTTT.

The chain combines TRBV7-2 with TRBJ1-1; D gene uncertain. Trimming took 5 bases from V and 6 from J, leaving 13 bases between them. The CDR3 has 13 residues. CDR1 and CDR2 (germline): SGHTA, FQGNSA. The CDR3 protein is CASSPGRDAEAFF. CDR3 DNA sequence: TGTGCCAGCAGCCCTGGCCGCGACGCTGAAGCTTTCTTT.